A single sample gave rise to the 10 T cell receptor beta chains below, sequenced in a study of T cells in Graves' hyperthyroidism and ophthalmopathy. Amplification yielded TCR beta CDR3 regions, with RNA transcripts as the source. Initially, a first-round RT-PCR of the TCR CDR3 employed the HTBI primer set. TCRdb fed the multiplex PCR reads into MiXCR, producing one record per CDR3 protein. The sample has a few hundred thousand distinct CDR3 sequences; about 15% are singletons. Material: blood. The source is a woman aged 30 to 39 with Graves' hyperthyroidism.

In its sample, this clonotype was seen many times. This rearrangement joins TRBV4-1 to TRBJ1-2; D unresolved. The V end was cut by 6 bases, the J end by 3 bases, with 8 bases between. The germline gives CDR1 MGHRA, CDR2 YSYEKL. The CDR3 is 12 residues long. For the CDR3, the DNA is TGCGCCAGCAGTAGCGGGGACTATGGCTACACCTTC. The encoded protein is CASSSGDYGYTF.

This clonotype was picked up a small number of times. This sequence joins TRBV5-1 and TRBJ2-1, with 7 bases fitting TRBD1. Germline lookup yields CDR1 SGHRS and CDR2 YFSETQ. Trimming cost V 4 bases and J 7 bases; bases outside gene matches: 11. The CDR3 sequence is 15 residues long. This CDR3 is CASSETTGSTNEQFF. The DNA for the CDR3 is TGCGCCAGCAGCGAGACGACAGGGTCTACAAATGAGCAGTTCTTC.

The V gene is TRBV19, the J gene TRBJ2-2; D gene uncertain. Trimming shortened V by 8 bases and J by 7 bases, and 5 bases separated the two germline ends. Germline loops: CDR1 LNHDA, CDR2 SQIVND (reference sequence). The CDR3 contains 10 residues. The CDR3 region is CASFLGELFF. The CDR3, as DNA: TGTGCCAGTTTTCTCGGGGAGCTGTTTTTT.

At least ten counts were recorded for this clonotype. The chain links TRBV28 to TRBJ1-2, with 10 bases matching TRBD1. The length of the CDR3 is 14 residues. Germline CDR1 and CDR2: MDHEN and SYDVKM. V was pared by 6 bases and J by 3 bases, with 4 bases of the junction left unmatched. The DNA for the CDR3 is TGTGCCAGCAGCGACAGGGGGCGTCACTATGGCTACACCTTC. Its translation is CASSDRGRHYGYTF.

This clonotype rates as medium-sized. The rearrangement links TRBV30 to TRBJ1-3; D gene unclear. This CDR3 is built from 15 residues. V was clipped by 3 bases and J by 1 base, with 13 bases between them. CDR1 and CDR2 from the germline V gene are GTSNPN and SVGIG (reference sequence). In DNA form, the CDR3 reads TGTGCCTGGAGCCCCGCAGTTTTGTCTGGAAACACCATATATTTT. Translated: CAWSPAVLSGNTIYF.

The V gene is TRBV10-2, the J gene TRBJ2-3; D remains unclear. The CDR3 is 12 amino acids. Trimming pared 7 bases from V and 0 bases from J, leaving 5 bases between. The germline V gene encodes CDR1 WSHSY and CDR2 SAAADI. The CDR3 loop is CASTQSTDTQYF. CDR3 nucleotides: TGCGCCAGCACACAGAGCACAGATACGCAGTATTTT.

The chain recombines TRBV5-1 with TRBJ2-6, with 8 bases matching TRBD1. CDR1 is SGHRS, CDR2 YFSETQ, per germline. V dropped 4 bases and J dropped 1; count of bases not matched to a gene: 1. The CDR3 extends over 15 amino acids. As DNA, the CDR3 is TGCGCCAGCAGCCGGACAGGGTCTGGGGCCAACGTCCTGACTTTC. Translation: CASSRTGSGANVLTF.

This clonotype was seen a few times. The chain joins TRBV20-1 to TRBJ2-3; 12 positions agree with TRBD1. The germline CDR1 and CDR2 sequences are DFQATT and SNEGSKA (reference sequence). V was pared by 1 base and J by 5 bases, with 7 bases of the junction left unmatched. The CDR3 loop spans 16 amino acids. Written as DNA, the CDR3 is TGCAGTGCTAGAGTGGGGACAGGGGGCCGGAAAGATACGCAGTATTTT. Translated: CSARVGTGGRKDTQYF.

This clonotype has a count of ten or more. The V gene is TRBV6-1, the J gene TRBJ2-5, with D possibly being TRBD1 (6 bases). Trimming removed 5 bases from V and 3 bases from J, with 19 bases in between. Germline CDR1 is MNHNS and CDR2 is SASEGT. The CDR3 loop spans 16 amino acids. CDR3 DNA: TGTGCCAGCAGTCAGGGGAAGGGATCTTATAAAGAGACCCAGTACTTC. Translated, it gives CASSQGKGSYKETQYF.

This clonotype has a handful of counts. This chain connects TRBV9 to TRBJ2-2, with D tentatively TRBD2 (5 bases). Germline assignment: CDR1 SGDLS and CDR2 YYNGEE. Trimming cost V 4 bases and J 7 bases, with 17 bases left between them. The CDR3 sequence is 15 residues long. Written as DNA, the CDR3 is TGTGCCAGCAGCTTACCACCCCTCGGGAACGGGGAGCTGTTTTTT. It specifies CASSLPPLGNGELFF.